This TCR beta chain derives from a study of graft-versus-host responses after intestinal transplantation (dated by TCRdb to about 2021). Describing the broader study: Multivisceral, liver-intestinal, or isolated intestinal transplants were received by the recipients. Every recipient was given anti-thymocyte globulin induction, followed by approximately three years of maintenance tacrolimus and steroids. Graft-versus-host and host-versus-graft alloreactive T cell clones were tracked in the graft, circulation and bone marrow after intestinal transplantation using bulk TCR-beta CDR3 sequencing. Alloreactive clones were identified by sequencing pre-transplant mixed lymphocyte reaction products and comparing these products with unstimulated pre-transplant donor and recipient T cells. A cohort of about two dozen intestinal transplant recipients, including one retransplant, was enrolled, and 3 patients lacking pretransplant specimens were excluded. Donor T cell macrochimerism was defined as a peak of at least 4% donor T cells among recipient peripheral blood mononuclear cells. Samples from a few later patients were sequenced in-house on an Illumina MiSeq with MiXCR processing rather than by the commercial service.

The library was made by the immunoSEQ multiplex PCR assay. For most patients, genomic DNA was isolated using the Qiagen DNeasy Blood and Tissue Kit and was shipped frozen to Adaptive Biotechnologies for TCR sequencing. High-throughput TCR-beta CDR3 sequencing of genomic DNA from most patients was performed by Adaptive Biotechnologies. In the source study's methods: TCR sequencing data were retrieved from Adaptive's ImmunoSEQ software for around 19 patients, whereas a few other patients were processed with MiXCR and VDJtools. To correct CD4 versus CD8 sorting errors, any sequence found in both subsets at a frequency ratio below 5:1 was removed. Because the origin of CDR3 nucleotide sequences shared between donor and recipient could not be assigned, those sequences were removed. At least 2-fold expansion over unstimulated cells and a minimum CFSE-low frequency of 0.002% (template counts) or 0.001% (read counts) were required for clones to be classified as alloreactive. Mappable clones were those detected in sequenced pre-transplant spleen, lymph node, or MLR CFSE-low populations of the donor or recipient. The cumulative frequency of alloreactive clones was calculated as a percentage of all sequences, weighted by copy number. TCRdb stores this immuneACCESS table with in-frame sequences only. Part of the clones is absent; in the studies checked, under half of the shortfall reflects unresolved V genes, and no reason is known for the rest. The V and J calls and clone size are taken from that table; D and trimming were inferred from the DNA. This sample lists some 96,000 clones; roughly 84% were detected once. The ten largest clones capture over 0.95% of the sample.

The time point label on this specimen signifies: cells obtained before transplantation from donor or recipient. CD3+CD4+ and CD3+CD8+ populations were FACS-sorted from unstimulated pre-transplant donor and recipient cells taken from spleen or lymph nodes. V is pared back by 5 bases and J by 3 bases, with 11 bases lying between the germline termini. CDR1 LNHNV and CDR2 YYDKDF are derived from the germline V gene (reference sequence). There are 13 amino acids in the CDR3, from cysteine to phenylalanine inclusive. The entry retains the CDR3 DNA only, 39 bases that are in frame from base 1. General study outcomes and caveats: GvH clones turned up in recipient bone marrow, with some appearing earlier in ileal mucosa or blood, a pattern consistent with an intestinal mucosal origin. Patients with donor T cell macrochimerism had high GvH to HvG T cell clonal ratios in their allografts. The relatively low number and heterogeneity of intestinal transplant patients limited the conclusions. Early after transplant, declines in HvG clones were associated with peak levels of circulating GvH clones.

Comment on this clone: The antigen it binds to is not known. Base qualities are not recorded, but no much larger clone differs from it by a single base.

The chain was built from TRBV15 and TRBJ2-7, with a tentative D gene TRBD1 over 6 matching bases. Here the sequenced sample was unstimulated CD4+ T cells sorted from spleen or lymph node cells, taken before transplant. This TCR came from a human donor who was the organ donor for an intestinal transplant. The nucleotide sequence is TGTGCCACCAGCCGGGACAAATTCTACGAGCAGTACTTC. This is translated as CATSRDKFYEQYF.